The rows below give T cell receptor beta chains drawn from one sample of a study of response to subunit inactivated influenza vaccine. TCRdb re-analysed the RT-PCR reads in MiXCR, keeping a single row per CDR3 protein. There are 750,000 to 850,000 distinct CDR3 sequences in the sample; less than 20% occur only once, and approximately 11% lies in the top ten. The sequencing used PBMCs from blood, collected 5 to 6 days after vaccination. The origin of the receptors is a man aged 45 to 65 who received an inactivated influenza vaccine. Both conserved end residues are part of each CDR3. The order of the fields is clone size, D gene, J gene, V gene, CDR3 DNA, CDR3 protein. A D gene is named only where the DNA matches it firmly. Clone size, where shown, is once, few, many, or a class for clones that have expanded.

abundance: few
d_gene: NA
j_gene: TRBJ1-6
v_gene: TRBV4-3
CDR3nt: TGCGCCAGCAGCCAAGATCGCGCCCAGCCCCTCCACTTT
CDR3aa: CASSQDRAQPLHF

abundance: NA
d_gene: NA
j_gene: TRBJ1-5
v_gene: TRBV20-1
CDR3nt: TGCAGTGCTCAGCCCCCGAATCAGCCCCAGCATTTT
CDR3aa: CSAQPPNQPQHF

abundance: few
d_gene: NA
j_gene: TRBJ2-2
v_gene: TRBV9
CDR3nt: TGTGCCAGCAGCGTAGTAGGGGAAGCAGCCGGGGAGCTGTTTTTT
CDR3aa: CASSVVGEAAGELFF

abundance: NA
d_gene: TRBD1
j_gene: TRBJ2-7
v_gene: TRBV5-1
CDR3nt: TGCGCCAGCAGGAGAACAGGGGGCAGCGAGCAGTACTTC
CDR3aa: CASRRTGGSEQYF

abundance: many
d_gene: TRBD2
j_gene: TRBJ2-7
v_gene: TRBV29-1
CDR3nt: TGCAGCGTCTTAGGGGGAGCGGGAGACGAGCAGTACTTC
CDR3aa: CSVLGGAGDEQYF

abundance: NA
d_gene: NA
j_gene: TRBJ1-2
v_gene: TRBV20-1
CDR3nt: TGCAGTGCTTGGGGTCTCATTAACTATGGCTACACCTTC
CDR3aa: CSAWGLINYGYTF

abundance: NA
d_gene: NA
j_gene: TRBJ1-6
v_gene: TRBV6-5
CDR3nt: TGTGCCAGCAGCTCTACTCAAAATTCACCCCTCCACTTT
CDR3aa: CASSSTQNSPLHF

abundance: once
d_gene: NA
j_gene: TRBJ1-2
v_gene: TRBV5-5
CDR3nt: TGTGCCAGCAGCCTCGAGACAGGCTATGGCTACACCTTC
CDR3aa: CASSLETGYGYTF

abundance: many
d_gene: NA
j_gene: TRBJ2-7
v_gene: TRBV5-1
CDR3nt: TGCGCCAGCAGCTTGGAGTCCGTCTCCTACGAGCAGTACTTC
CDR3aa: CASSLESVSYEQYF

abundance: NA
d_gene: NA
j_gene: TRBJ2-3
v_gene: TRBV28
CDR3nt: TGTGCCAGCAGTTTATTGGACAGCTACACAGATACGCAGTATTTT
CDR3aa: CASSLLDSYTDTQYF

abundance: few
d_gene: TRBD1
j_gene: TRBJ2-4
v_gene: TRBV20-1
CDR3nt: TGCAGTGCTAGAGCGACAGGGAAAAACATTCAGTACTTC
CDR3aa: CSARATGKNIQYF

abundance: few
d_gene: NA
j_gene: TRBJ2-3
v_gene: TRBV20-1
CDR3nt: TGCAGTGCTATATCAGTGACAGATACGCAGTATTTT
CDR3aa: CSAISVTDTQYF

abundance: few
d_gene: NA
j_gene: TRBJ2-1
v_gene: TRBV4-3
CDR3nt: TGCGCCAGCAGCCAAGATTTAGGGACTGGTTACAATGAGCAGTTCTTC
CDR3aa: CASSQDLGTGYNEQFF

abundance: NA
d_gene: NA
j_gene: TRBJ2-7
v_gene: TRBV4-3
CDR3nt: TGCGCCAGCAGCCAAGATCTTGGGACTCCCAGGGGGAGGGAGCAGTACTTC
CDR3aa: CASSQDLGTPRGREQYF

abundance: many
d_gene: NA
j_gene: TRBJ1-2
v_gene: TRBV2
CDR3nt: TGTGCCAGCATTGGGCAGGGCCTAAACTATGGCTACACCTTC
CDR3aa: CASIGQGLNYGYTF

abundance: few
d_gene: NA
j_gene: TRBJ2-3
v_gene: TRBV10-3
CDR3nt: TGTGCCATCAGTGAGAGGAGAGGGTCGGCAGGAGATACGCAGTATTTT
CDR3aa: CAISERRGSAGDTQYF

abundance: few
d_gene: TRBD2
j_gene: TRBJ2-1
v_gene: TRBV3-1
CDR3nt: TGTGCCAGCAGCAGCAGCGGGAGGTACAATGAGCAGTTCTTC
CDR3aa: CASSSSGRYNEQFF

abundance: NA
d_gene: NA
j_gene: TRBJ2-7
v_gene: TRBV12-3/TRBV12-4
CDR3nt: TGTGCCAGCAGTTTAGTTATAGAGTCCTACGAGCAGTACTTC
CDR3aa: CASSLVIESYEQYF

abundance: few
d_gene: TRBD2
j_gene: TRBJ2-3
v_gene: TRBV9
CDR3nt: TGTGCCAGCAGCGTAGCTAGCGGGAGCCCCAAGAGCACAGATACGCAGTATTTT
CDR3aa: CASSVASGSPKSTDTQYF

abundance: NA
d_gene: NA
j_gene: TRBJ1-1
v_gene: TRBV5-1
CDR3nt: TGCGCCAGCAGTTACTGGGGCGGTGCGGACACTGAAGCTTTCTTT
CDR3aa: CASSYWGGADTEAFF

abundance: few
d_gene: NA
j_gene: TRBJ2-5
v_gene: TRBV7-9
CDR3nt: TGTGCCAGCAGCTTAGCCCCCCGGACTCAAGAGACCCAGTACTTC
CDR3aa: CASSLAPRTQETQYF

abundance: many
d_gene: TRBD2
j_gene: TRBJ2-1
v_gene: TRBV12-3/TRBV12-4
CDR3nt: TGTGCCAGCAGTTTTAGCGGGGTCGGCAATGAGCAGTTCTTC
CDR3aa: CASSFSGVGNEQFF

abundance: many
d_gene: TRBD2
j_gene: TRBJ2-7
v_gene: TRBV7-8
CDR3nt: TGTGCCAGCAGCTTAGCCGCCGCGGGGGGGATCGAGCAGTACTTC
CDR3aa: CASSLAAAGGIEQYF

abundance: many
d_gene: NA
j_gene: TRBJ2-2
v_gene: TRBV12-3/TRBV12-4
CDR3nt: TGTGCCAGCAGGGAGGGTCTTACCGGGGAGCTGTTTTTT
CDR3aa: CASREGLTGELFF

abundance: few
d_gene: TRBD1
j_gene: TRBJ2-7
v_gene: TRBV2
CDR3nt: TGTGCCAGCAGTGAGCCGGGACAGGGCTACGAGCAGTACTTC
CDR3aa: CASSEPGQGYEQYF

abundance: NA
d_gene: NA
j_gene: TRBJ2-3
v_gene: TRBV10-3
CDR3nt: TGTGCCACCCGGGACTCCCACACAGATACGCAGTATTTT
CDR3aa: CATRDSHTDTQYF

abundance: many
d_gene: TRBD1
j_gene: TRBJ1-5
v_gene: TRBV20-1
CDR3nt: TGCAGTGCTAGCGAGGGGGCGGGCAATCAGCCCCAGCATTTT
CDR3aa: CSASEGAGNQPQHF

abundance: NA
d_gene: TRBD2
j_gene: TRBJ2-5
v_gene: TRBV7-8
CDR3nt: TGTGCCAGCAGCTTAGGTAGCGGGAGTCTGATGAGTGGGACCCAGTACTTC
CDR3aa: CASSLGSGSLMSGTQYF

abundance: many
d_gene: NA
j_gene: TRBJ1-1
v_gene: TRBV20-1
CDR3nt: TGCAGTGCTAAAGGGACGGAGAACACTGAAGCTTTCTTT
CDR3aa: CSAKGTENTEAFF

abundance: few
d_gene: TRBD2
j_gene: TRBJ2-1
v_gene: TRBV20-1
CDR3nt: TGCAGTGCTGCGCGGGGGGTGAATTACAATGAGCAGTTCTTC
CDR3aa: CSAARGVNYNEQFF

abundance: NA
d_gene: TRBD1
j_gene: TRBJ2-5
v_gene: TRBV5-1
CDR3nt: TGCGCCAGCAGCCGAGGACAGGCAGAGACCCAGTACTTC
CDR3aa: CASSRGQAETQYF

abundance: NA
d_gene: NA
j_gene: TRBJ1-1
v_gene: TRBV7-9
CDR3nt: TGTGCCAGCAGCCCCTCCAGCAAAAACACTGAAGCTTTCTTT
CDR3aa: CASSPSSKNTEAFF

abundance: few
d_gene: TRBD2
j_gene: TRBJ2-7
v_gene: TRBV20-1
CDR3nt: TGCAGTGCTTCTACTAGCGGGGGCCCTTCCTACGAGCAGTACTTC
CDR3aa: CSASTSGGPSYEQYF

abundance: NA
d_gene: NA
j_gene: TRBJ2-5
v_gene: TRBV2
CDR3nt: TGTGCCAGCAGTGAATTGCGGGGGCTGGAGACCCAGTACTTC
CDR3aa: CASSELRGLETQYF

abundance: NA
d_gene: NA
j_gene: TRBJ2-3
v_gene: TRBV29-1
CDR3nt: TGCAGCGTTGACGGCTCCCAAGGGCGAACAGATACGCGGTATTTT
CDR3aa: CSVDGSQGRTDTRYF

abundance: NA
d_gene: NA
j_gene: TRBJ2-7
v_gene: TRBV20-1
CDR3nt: TGCAGTGCTAGAGATGTGTCTTTCCCTTCCTACGAGCAGTACTTC
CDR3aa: CSARDVSFPSYEQYF

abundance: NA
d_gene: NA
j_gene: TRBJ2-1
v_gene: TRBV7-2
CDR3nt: TGTGCCAGCGGATCTTTGAGGGGGACCTACAATGAGCAGTTCTTC
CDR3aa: CASGSLRGTYNEQFF

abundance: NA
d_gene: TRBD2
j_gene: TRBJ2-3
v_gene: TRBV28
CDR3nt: TGTGCCAGCAGTCTCAGCGGGAGGGCCTTTACAGATACGCAGTATTTT
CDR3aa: CASSLSGRAFTDTQYF

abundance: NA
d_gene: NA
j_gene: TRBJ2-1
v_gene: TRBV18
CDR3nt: TGTGCCAGCTCACCACCGGCACGGCTTGGTGAGCAGTTCTTC
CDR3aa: CASSPPARLGEQFF

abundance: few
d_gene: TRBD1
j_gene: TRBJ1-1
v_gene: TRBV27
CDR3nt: TGTGCCAGCAGTTTTCCGCCGACCGGGACAGGGGAAACAGCTTTCTTT
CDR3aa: CASSFPPTGTGETAFF

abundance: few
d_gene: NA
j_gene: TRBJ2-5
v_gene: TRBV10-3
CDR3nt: TGTGCCATCAGCGCCGAAGTAGCGGAGGGGCGAACCCAGTACTTC
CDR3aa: CAISAEVAEGRTQYF

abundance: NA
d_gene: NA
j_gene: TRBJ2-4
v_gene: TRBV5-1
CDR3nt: TGCGCCAGCAGCTTGCAAGGAGACAAAAACATTCAGTACTTC
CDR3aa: CASSLQGDKNIQYF

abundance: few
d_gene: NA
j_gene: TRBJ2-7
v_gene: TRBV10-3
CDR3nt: TGTGCCATCAGCGTGAACACATTCTACGAGCAGTACTTC
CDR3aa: CAISVNTFYEQYF

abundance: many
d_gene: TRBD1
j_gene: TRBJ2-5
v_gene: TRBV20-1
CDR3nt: TGCAGTGCTACCAGGACAGGAAGGGAGACCCAGTACTTC
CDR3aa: CSATRTGRETQYF

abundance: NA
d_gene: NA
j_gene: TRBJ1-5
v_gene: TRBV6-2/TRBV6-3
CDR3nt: TGTGCCAGCAGTTACCTCGGCCGCAATCAGCCCCAGCATTTT
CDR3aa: CASSYLGRNQPQHF

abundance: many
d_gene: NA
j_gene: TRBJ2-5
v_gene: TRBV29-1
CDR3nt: TGCAGCGTTTTCGACCACAGGAGAGCGGAGACCCAGTACTTC
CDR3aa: CSVFDHRRAETQYF